The 28 T cell receptor beta chains below were found in one sample sequenced in a study of blood T cell repertoires in COVID-19. Assay used: immunoSEQ multiplex PCR; TCRdb lists only in-frame clones, some missing. Of around 250,000 clones in the sample, approximately 82% were seen once. Material for sequencing was PBMCs or T cells enriched from blood (not recorded which). All receptors derive from a man in his forties who had been exposed to COVID-19.

The V gene is TRBV25-1, the J gene TRBJ1-2; D gene unclear. Germline CDR1 is MGHDK and CDR2 is SYGVNS. The germline V and J ends were trimmed by 2 bases and 8 bases, with 12 bases remaining between them. The CDR3 contains 13 residues. CDR3 region: CASSEGRYTGYTF. In DNA form, the CDR3 reads TGTGCCAGCAGTGAAGGCAGGTATACAGGCTACACCTTC.

The chain uses TRBV30 and TRBJ1-5; D uncertain. The CDR3 covers 14 residues. The germline V gene encodes CDR1 GTSNPN and CDR2 SVGIG (reference sequence). V gave up 1 base and J gave up 3 bases, with 10 bases separating them. The CDR3 sequence is CAWSAATANQPQHF. The CDR3 coding sequence is TGTGCCTGGAGTGCGGCCACAGCCAATCAGCCCCAGCATTTT.

V and J are TRBV4-1 and TRBJ1-6; D might be TRBD1 (6 bases). Germline CDR1 reads MGHRA; CDR2 reads YSYEKL. V lost 4 bases, J lost 10 bases, and 17 bases lay in between. This CDR3 region has 15 residues. Here the CDR3 reads CASSPGGMISSPLHF. The CDR3 DNA reads TGCGCCAGCAGCCCGGGGGGCATGATTTCCTCACCCCTCCACTTT.

This clone turned up a few times. The chain couples TRBV10-3 to TRBJ1-1; 7 bases are shared with TRBD1. The germline V gene encodes CDR1 ENHRY and CDR2 SYGVKD. With V trimmed by 7 bases and J by 8 bases, 7 bases remained unmatched. There are 12 residues in the CDR3. This CDR3 reads CAIKGQAPEAFF. CDR3 DNA sequence: TGTGCCATCAAAGGACAGGCGCCCGAAGCTTTCTTT.

As regards this clone: Different DNA sequences within this sample yield the same CDR3. The chain couples TRBV7-3 to TRBJ2-3; the match to TRBD2 covers 10 bases. J gave up 3 bases and V 5 bases, and 2 bases lay outside the gene matches. Germline V lookup: CDR1 SGHTA, CDR2 FQGTGA. This CDR3 contains 14 residues. The CDR3 is CASSSSGGTDTQYF. CDR3 in DNA: TGTGCCAGCAGCAGTAGCGGGGGGACAGATACGCAGTATTTT.

The chain combines TRBV6-2 or TRBV6-3 with TRBJ1-6, with unresolved D. Trimming pared 0 bases from V and 16 bases from J, leaving 16 bases between. Germline CDR1 and CDR2: MNHEY and SVGEGT. This CDR3 contains 14 residues. CDR3 sequence (DNA): TGTGCCAGCAGTTACTCTTTTGCGGCTGGCCCACTCCACTTT. It yields the protein CASSYSFAAGPLHF.

The chain has TRBV30 and TRBJ2-1; possibly TRBD2 for D (5 bases). V lost 7 bases to trimming and J lost 0 bases, with 10 bases between them. Germline values: CDR1 GTSNPN, CDR2 SVGIG (reference sequence). This CDR3 contains 13 residues. CDR3 sequence reads: CAYLSGSYNEQFF. In DNA form, the CDR3 reads TGTGCCTACCTCAGCGGCTCCTACAATGAGCAGTTCTTC.

J is TRBJ1-6 and V is TRBV27; D gene uncertain. This CDR3 spans 13 amino acids. CDR1 is MNHEY, CDR2 SMNVEV, per germline (reference sequence). V dropped 10 bases and J dropped 4 bases, with 11 bases sitting between them. The CDR3 region is CAIGLNYNSPLHF. CDR3 bases: TGTGCCATTGGACTGAATTATAATTCACCCCTCCACTTT.

V is TRBV4-1 and J is TRBJ2-5; tentative D call: TRBD1 (5 bases). V lost 0 bases, J lost 2 bases, and 10 bases lay in between. The CDR3 totals 15 residues. Germline V CDR1 and CDR2: MGHRA, YSYEKL. CDR3 region: CASSQEGRGQETQYF. The CDR3 nucleotides read TGCGCCAGCAGCCAAGAAGGAAGGGGACAAGAGACCCAGTACTTC.

This chain uses TRBV18 with TRBJ1-5, with D unresolved. The V end lost 3 bases, the J end lost 2 bases, and 14 bases lay between the germline ends. The length of the CDR3 is 16 residues. Germline values: CDR1 KGHSH, CDR2 LQKENI. The CDR3 DNA reads TGTGCCAGCTCACCCATACCTGGAACAGGCAATCAGCCCCAGCATTTT. This codes for CASSPIPGTGNQPQHF. Full variable domain (rest looked up from reference TRBV18 and TRBJ1-5): NAGVMQNPRHLVRRRGQEARLRCSPMKGHSHVYWYRQLPEEGLKFMVYLQKENIIDESGMPKERFSAEFPKEGPSILRIQQVVRGDSAAYFCASSPIPGTGNQPQHFGDGTRLSIL.

The chain links TRBV6-5 to TRBJ2-2; D not resolved. The CDR3 contains 13 residues. Germline CDR1 and CDR2: MNHEY and SVGAGI. With 6 bases removed from V and 6 bases from J, the gap between germline ends came to 11 bases. CDR3 residues: CASRSSVAGELFF. CDR3 nucleotides: TGTGCCAGCAGGTCGTCGGTAGCCGGGGAGCTGTTTTTT.

The rearrangement links TRBV24-1 to TRBJ2-1; 9 positions agree with TRBD1. CDR1 is KGHDR, CDR2 SFDVKD, per germline. V was clipped by 0 bases and J by 7 bases; unmatched bases: 6. This CDR3 has 16 residues. CDR3 coding DNA: TGTGCCACCAGTGATTTGGGGACAGGGTCTTCTAATGAGCAGTTCTTC. This encodes CATSDLGTGSSNEQFF.

The chain recombines TRBV5-4 with TRBJ2-7; D is perhaps TRBD1 (7 bases). This CDR3 region has 13 residues. Trimming left V 4 bases short and J 5 bases short, with 13 bases between. CDR1 SGHNT and CDR2 YYREEE come from the germline V gene (reference sequence). The CDR3 loop reads CASSIDREDEQYF. For the CDR3, the DNA is TGTGCCAGCAGCATAGACAGGGAGGACGAGCAGTACTTC.

The genes are TRBV19 and TRBJ2-1, with unresolved D. The length of the CDR3 is 16 residues. Germline V gives CDR1 LNHDA, CDR2 SQIVND (reference sequence). V gave up 6 bases and J gave up 1 base, with 16 bases separating them. Here the CDR3 reads CASRLSYQDSYNEQFF. CDR3 sequence (DNA): TGTGCCAGTAGGCTTTCTTATCAGGATTCCTACAATGAGCAGTTCTTC.

The gene calls are TRBV5-1 and TRBJ2-5; 15 bases agree with TRBD2. The V gene's germline CDR1 is SGHRS and CDR2 YFSETQ. J was trimmed by 5 bases and V by 4 bases; bases with no gene match: 9. The CDR3 extends over 17 amino acids. CDR3 bases: TGCGCCAGCAGCCCTATAGGACTAGCGGGAGGGCGGGAGACCCAGTACTTC. Amino acids: CASSPIGLAGGRETQYF.

The chain links TRBV2 to TRBJ2-7; 10 nucleotides line up with TRBD2. Germline trimming cut 3 bases from V and 10 bases from J; bases unmatched to any gene: 6. CDR3 length: 13 amino acids. Germline assignment: CDR1 SNHLY and CDR2 FYNNEI. The CDR3: CASSDRLAGAQYF. The CDR3 DNA is TGTGCCAGCAGTGACCGACTAGCGGGCGCACAGTACTTC.

The gene calls are TRBV2 and TRBJ2-5; 8 nucleotides agree with TRBD2. J gave up 2 bases and V 6 bases, and 26 bases lay outside the gene matches. The CDR3 runs 21 residues. CDR1 SNHLY and CDR2 FYNNEI come from the germline V gene. The CDR3: CASRDNPTSGGIRPGQETQYF. CDR3 nucleotide sequence: TGTGCCAGCAGGGATAACCCCACTAGCGGAGGAATCCGGCCGGGACAAGAGACCCAGTACTTC.

The chain carries TRBV14 and TRBJ2-7, with TRBD1 matching over 8 bases. Per the germline V gene, CDR1 is SGHDN and CDR2 is FVKESK. V lost 4 bases and J lost 2; bases outside the gene matches: 4. CDR3 length equals 14 residues. The CDR3: CASSPGQGAYEQYF. As DNA, the CDR3 is TGTGCCAGCAGCCCTGGACAGGGCGCCTACGAGCAGTACTTC.

The gene calls are TRBV11-2 and TRBJ1-1; 7 positions agree with TRBD1. Germline lookup yields CDR1 SGHAT and CDR2 FQNNGV. CDR3 size: 13 residues. Germline trimming cut 4 bases from V and 3 bases from J; bases unmatched to any gene: 2. CDR3 nucleotides: TGTGCCAGCAGCTCTACAGGGGACACTGAAGCTTTCTTT. As protein: CASSSTGDTEAFF.

The chain employs TRBV6-5 and TRBJ1-2, with D possibly being TRBD1 (5 bases). Germline CDR1 is MNHEY and CDR2 is SVGAGI. The CDR3 runs to 15 residues. Deletions cut 7 bases from V and 7 bases from J, with 22 bases between. CDR3 in DNA: TGTGCCAGCACTGTAATAGGGGCAGGCTTGGGTGGCTACACCTTC. Its protein product is CASTVIGAGLGGYTF.

In nucleotides, the CDR3 is TGTGCCAGCAGTCGCGACAGGGGGCGCCTGGCTTTCTTT. Its translation: CASSRDRGRLAFF. The V call is TRBV12-3 or TRBV12-4, the J call TRBJ1-1, with 10 nucleotides matching TRBD1. The CDR3 contains 13 residues. V was clipped by 5 bases and J by 11 bases; unmatched bases: 8.

This clone was picked up a small number of times. This sequence joins TRBV6-5 and TRBJ1-2, with TRBD1 as a possible D gene (5 bases). Germline V gene sequence: CDR1 MNHEY, CDR2 SVGAGI. V dropped 5 bases and J dropped 0 bases, with 13 bases sitting between them. This CDR3 is 15 amino acids long. The CDR3 DNA is TGTGCCAGCAGTCCCAGACGGACAACTAACTATGGCTACACCTTC. This gives the protein CASSPRRTTNYGYTF.

V usage is TRBV9 and J usage is TRBJ2-1; possibly TRBD2 for D (6 bases). This CDR3 has 16 amino acids. V was trimmed by 0 bases and J by 6 bases, leaving 16 bases between them. The V gene's germline CDR1 is SGDLS and CDR2 YYNGEE. The CDR3 region has the DNA TGTGCCAGCAGCGTAGTCGGGAGTAGCTCGGCCAATGAGCAGTTCTTC. Translated: CASSVVGSSSANEQFF.

The gene calls are TRBV19 and TRBJ1-5; TRBD1 agrees at 8 bases. Germline lookup yields CDR1 LNHDA and CDR2 SQIVND (reference sequence). CDR3 size: 15 residues. J gave up 2 bases and V 6 bases, and 6 bases lay outside the gene matches. The CDR3, as DNA: TGTGCCAGTAGCCAGATGACAGGGGGCAATCAGCCCCAGCATTTT. The encoded protein is CASSQMTGGNQPQHF.

V and J are TRBV6-4 and TRBJ1-2; 7 nucleotides agree with TRBD1. This CDR3 is built from 16 residues. Per the germline V gene, CDR1 is MRHNA and CDR2 is SNTAGT. J gave up 4 bases and V 5 bases, and 13 bases lay outside the gene matches. The CDR3 coding sequence is TGTGCCAGCAGTCCTAACCCGACAGGGAGGATCTATGGCTACACCTTC. Amino acids: CASSPNPTGRIYGYTF.

This chain joins TRBV6-5 and TRBJ1-2, with 8 bases matching TRBD1. CDR3 length: 16 residues. The V gene's germline CDR1 is MNHEY and CDR2 SVGAGI. V was pared by 0 bases and J by 6 bases, with 9 bases of the junction left unmatched. The CDR3 DNA follows: TGTGCCAGCAGTTACTCGACAGGGGAGGCGGGGGATGGCTACACCTTC. It translates to CASSYSTGEAGDGYTF.

The chain joins TRBV14 to TRBJ1-1, with 7 bases fitting TRBD1. The CDR3 spans 11 residues. Germline V gene sequence: CDR1 SGHDN, CDR2 FVKESK. Trimming cost V 4 bases and J 7 bases; bases outside gene matches: 0. The CDR3: CASSRDSEAFF. CDR3 nucleotides: TGTGCCAGCAGCCGGGACAGTGAAGCTTTCTTT.

This clone was seen a handful of times. The V gene is TRBV10-3, the J gene TRBJ2-7; D remains ambiguous. Germline values: CDR1 ENHRY, CDR2 SYGVKD. The length of the CDR3 is 12 residues. Trimming removed 3 bases from V and 10 bases from J, with 13 bases in between. This chain's CDR3 is CAISDTTAKQYF. The CDR3 DNA follows: TGTGCCATCAGTGACACTACCGCAAAACAGTACTTC.